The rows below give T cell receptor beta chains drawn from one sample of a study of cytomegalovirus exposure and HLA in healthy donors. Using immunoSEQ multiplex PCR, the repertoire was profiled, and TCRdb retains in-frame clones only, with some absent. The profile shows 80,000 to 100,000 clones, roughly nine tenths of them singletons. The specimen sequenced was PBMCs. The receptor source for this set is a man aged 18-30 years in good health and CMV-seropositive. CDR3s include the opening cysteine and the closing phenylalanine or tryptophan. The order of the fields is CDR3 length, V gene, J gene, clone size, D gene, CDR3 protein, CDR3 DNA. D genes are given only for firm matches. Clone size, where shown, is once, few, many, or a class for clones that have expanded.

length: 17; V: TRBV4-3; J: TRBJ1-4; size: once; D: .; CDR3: CASSLSIRVATNEKLFF; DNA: TGCGCCAGCAGCCTAAGTATCAGGGTTGCAACTAATGAAAAACTGTTTTTT
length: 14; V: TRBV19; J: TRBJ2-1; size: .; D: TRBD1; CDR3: CASNPGGSINEQFF; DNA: TGTGCCAGTAACCCAGGGGGCTCGATCAATGAGCAGTTCTTC
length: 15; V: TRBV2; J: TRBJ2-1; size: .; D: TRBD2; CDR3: CASSVRLAGNNEQFF; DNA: TGTGCCAGCAGTGTGCGACTAGCGGGGAACAATGAGCAGTTCTTC
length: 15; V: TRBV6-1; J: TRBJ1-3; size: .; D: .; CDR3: CASSEVEESGNTIYF; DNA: TGTGCCAGCAGTGAAGTGGAGGAATCTGGAAACACCATATATTTT
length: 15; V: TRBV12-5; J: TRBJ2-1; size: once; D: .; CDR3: CASYASGKSYNEQFF; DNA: TGTGCTAGTTACGCTTCAGGGAAATCCTACAATGAGCAGTTCTTC
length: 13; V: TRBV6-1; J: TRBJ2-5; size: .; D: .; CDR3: CASSATERETQYF; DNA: TGTGCCAGCAGTGCGACAGAGAGAGAGACCCAGTACTTC
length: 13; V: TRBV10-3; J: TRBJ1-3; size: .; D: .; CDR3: CAISEREGNTIYF; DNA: TGTGCCATCAGTGAAAGAGAGGGAAACACCATATATTTT
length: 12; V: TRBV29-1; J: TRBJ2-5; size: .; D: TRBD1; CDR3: CSVQGDVETQYF; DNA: TGCAGCGTTCAGGGGGACGTCGAGACCCAGTACTTC
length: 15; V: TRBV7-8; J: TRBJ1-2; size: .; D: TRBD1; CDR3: CASSGGTGGYYGYTF; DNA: TGTGCCAGCAGCGGAGGGACAGGGGGATACTATGGCTACACCTTC
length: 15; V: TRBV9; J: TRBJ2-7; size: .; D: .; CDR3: CASVCFGFLAYEQYF; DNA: TGTGCCAGCGTCTGTTTCGGTTTCCTCGCCTACGAGCAGTACTTC
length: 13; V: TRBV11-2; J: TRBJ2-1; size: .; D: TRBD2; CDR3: CASSLGPGREKFF; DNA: TGTGCCAGCAGCTTAGGGCCAGGGAGGGAGAAGTTCTTC
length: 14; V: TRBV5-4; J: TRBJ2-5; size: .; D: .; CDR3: CASSLGQYQETQYF; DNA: TGTGCCAGCAGCTTGGGACAGTACCAAGAGACCCAGTACTTC
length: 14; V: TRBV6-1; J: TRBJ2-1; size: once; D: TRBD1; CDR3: CASSLGQGINEQFF; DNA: TGTGCCAGCAGCCTCGGACAGGGTATCAATGAGCAGTTCTTC
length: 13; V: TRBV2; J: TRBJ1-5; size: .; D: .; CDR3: CASSEARGQPQHF; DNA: TGTGCCAGCAGTGAAGCCAGGGGTCAGCCCCAGCATTTT
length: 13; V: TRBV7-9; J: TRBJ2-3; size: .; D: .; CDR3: CASSSTGTDTQYF; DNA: TGTGCCAGCAGCTCGACAGGTACAGATACGCAGTATTTT
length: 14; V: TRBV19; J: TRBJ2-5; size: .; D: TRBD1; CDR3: CASHSTGLQETQYF; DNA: TGTGCCAGTCACTCGACAGGGTTACAAGAGACCCAGTACTTC
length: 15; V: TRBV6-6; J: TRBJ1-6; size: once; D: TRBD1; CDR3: CASSQQGTGNSPLHF; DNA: TGTGCCAGCAGCCAACAGGGGACGGGTAATTCACCCCTCCACTTT
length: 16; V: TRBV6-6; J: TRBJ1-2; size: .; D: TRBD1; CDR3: CASSSDRAARNYGYTF; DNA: TGTGCCAGCAGTTCGGACAGGGCCGCGAGGAACTATGGCTACACCTTC
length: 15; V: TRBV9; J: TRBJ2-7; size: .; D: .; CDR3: CASSVEVGRGGEQYF; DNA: TGTGCCAGCAGCGTAGAGGTGGGAAGGGGCGGCGAGCAGTACTTC
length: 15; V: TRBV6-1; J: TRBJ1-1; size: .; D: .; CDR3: CASSVAVRQNTEAFF; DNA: TGTGCCAGCAGTGTCGCAGTGAGACAGAACACTGAAGCTTTCTTT
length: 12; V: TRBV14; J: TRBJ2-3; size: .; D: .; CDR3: CASSQVEVTQYF; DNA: TGTGCCAGCAGCCAAGTTGAGGTTACGCAGTATTTT
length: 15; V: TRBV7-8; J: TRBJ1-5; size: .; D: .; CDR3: CASSQSLGRGQPQHF; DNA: TGTGCCAGCAGCCAATCCTTGGGGAGGGGGCAGCCCCAGCATTTT
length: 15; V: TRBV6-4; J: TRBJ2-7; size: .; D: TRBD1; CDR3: CASSAEPGQGYEQYF; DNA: TGTGCCAGCAGTGCCGAACCGGGACAGGGCTACGAGCAGTACTTC
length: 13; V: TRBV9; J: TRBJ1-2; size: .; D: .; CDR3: CASSVDTNYGYTF; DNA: TGTGCCAGCAGCGTAGACACTAACTATGGCTACACCTTC
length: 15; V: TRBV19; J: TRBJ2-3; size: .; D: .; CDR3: CASPLGGWGTDTQYF; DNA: TGTGCCAGTCCTCTTGGGGGCTGGGGCACAGATACGCAGTATTTT
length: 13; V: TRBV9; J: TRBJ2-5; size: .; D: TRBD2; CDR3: CASSLSGEETQYF; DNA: TGTGCCAGCAGCCTTAGCGGGGAGGAGACCCAGTACTTC
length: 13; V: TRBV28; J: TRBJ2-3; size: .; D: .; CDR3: CATQSGSTDTQYF; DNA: TGTGCCACACAAAGCGGGAGCACAGATACGCAGTATTTT
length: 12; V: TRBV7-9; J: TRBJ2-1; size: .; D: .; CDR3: CASSFEGNEQFF; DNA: TGTGCCAGCAGCTTTGAGGGTAATGAGCAGTTCTTC
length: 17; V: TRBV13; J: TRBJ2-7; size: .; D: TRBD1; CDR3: CASSLGVKGQGLYEQYF; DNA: TGTGCCAGCAGCTTAGGCGTGAAGGGACAGGGATTATACGAGCAGTACTTC
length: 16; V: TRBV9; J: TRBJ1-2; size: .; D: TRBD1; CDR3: CASSVAVGQGTYGYTF; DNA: TGTGCCAGCAGCGTAGCGGTTGGACAGGGAACCTATGGCTACACCTTC
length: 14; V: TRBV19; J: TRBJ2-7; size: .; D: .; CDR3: CASSSRRDAYEQYF; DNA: TGTGCCAGTAGCAGCAGGCGGGATGCCTACGAGCAGTACTTC
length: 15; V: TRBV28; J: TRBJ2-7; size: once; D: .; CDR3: CASSVGHGSPHEQYF; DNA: TGTGCCAGCAGCGTGGGCCATGGGTCCCCCCACGAGCAGTACTTC
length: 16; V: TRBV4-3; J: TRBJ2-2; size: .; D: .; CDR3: CASSQDVMGSTGELFF; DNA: TGCGCCAGCAGCCAAGACGTCATGGGGAGTACCGGGGAGCTGTTTTTT
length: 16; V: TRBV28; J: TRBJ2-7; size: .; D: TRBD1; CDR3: CASRDRGAPSSYEQYF; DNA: TGTGCCAGCAGGGACAGGGGTGCCCCCAGCTCCTACGAGCAGTACTTC
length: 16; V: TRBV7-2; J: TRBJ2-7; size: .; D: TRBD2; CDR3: CASSSFGAGGRDEQYF; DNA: TGTGCCAGCAGCTCCTTCGGGGCGGGGGGGCGTGACGAGCAGTACTTC
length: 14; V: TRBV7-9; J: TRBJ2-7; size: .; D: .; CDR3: CASSETGFGYEQYF; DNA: TGTGCCAGCAGCGAAACAGGGTTCGGTTACGAGCAGTACTTC
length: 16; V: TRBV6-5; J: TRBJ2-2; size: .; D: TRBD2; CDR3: CASSSLAGRNTGELFF; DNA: TGTGCCAGCAGTTCTCTAGCGGGGCGAAACACCGGGGAGCTGTTTTTT
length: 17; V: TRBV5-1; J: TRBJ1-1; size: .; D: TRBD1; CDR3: CASSLGTGYQMNTEAFF; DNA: TGCGCCAGCAGCTTGGGGACAGGATACCAAATGAACACTGAAGCTTTCTTT
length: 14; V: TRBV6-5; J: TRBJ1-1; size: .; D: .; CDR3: CASSDRFGNTEAFF; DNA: TGTGCCAGCAGTGACAGGTTTGGGAACACTGAAGCTTTCTTT
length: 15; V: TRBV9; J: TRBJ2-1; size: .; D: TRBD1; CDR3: CASSAGGQGIDEQFF; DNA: TGTGCCAGCAGCGCTGGTGGACAGGGCATTGATGAGCAGTTCTTC
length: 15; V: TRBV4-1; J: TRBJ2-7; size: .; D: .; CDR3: CASSLRGRSSYEQYF; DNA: TGCGCCAGCAGCTTGAGAGGCCGTAGCTCCTACGAGCAGTACTTC
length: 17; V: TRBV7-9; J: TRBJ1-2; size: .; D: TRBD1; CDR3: CASSLESGGRFGAGYTF; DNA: TGTGCCAGCAGCTTAGAGTCAGGGGGGAGATTTGGTGCTGGCTACACCTTC
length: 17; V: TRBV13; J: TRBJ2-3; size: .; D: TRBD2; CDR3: CASSRPTSGRAVDTQYF; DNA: TGTGCCAGCAGCCGTCCTACTAGCGGGAGGGCCGTAGATACGCAGTATTTT
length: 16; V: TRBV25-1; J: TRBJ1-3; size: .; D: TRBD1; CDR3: CASSPRTGSAGNTIYF; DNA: TGTGCCAGCAGCCCCCGGACAGGGTCGGCTGGAAACACCATATATTTT
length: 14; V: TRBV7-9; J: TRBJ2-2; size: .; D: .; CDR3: CASMGGDNTGELFF; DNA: TGTGCCAGCATGGGCGGGGACAACACCGGGGAGCTGTTTTTT
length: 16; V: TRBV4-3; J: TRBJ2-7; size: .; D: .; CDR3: CASSQDRAGPLREQYF; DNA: TGCGCCAGCAGCCAAGATAGGGCGGGGCCCCTTCGTGAGCAGTACTTC
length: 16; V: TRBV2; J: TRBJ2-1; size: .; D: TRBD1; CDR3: CASTNSTGGVKNEQFF; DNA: TGTGCCAGCACAAATTCGACAGGGGGCGTCAAAAATGAGCAGTTCTTC
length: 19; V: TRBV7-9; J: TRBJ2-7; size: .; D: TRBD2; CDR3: CASSLSYGTSALPYYEQYF; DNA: TGTGCCAGCAGCTTATCGTACGGGACTAGCGCCTTACCCTATTACGAGCAGTACTTC